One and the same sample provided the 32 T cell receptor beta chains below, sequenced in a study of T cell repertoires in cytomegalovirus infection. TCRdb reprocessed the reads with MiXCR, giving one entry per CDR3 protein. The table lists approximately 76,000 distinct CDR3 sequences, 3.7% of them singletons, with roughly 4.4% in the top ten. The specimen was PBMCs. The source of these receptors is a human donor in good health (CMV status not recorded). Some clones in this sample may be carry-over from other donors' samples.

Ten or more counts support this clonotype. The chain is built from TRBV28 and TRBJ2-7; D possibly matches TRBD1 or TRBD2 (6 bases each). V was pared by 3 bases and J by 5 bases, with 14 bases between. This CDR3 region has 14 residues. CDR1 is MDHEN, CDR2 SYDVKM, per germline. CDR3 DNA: TGTGCCAGCAGTTTGCACAGGGACTTCCACGAGCAGTACTTC. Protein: CASSLHRDFHEQYF.

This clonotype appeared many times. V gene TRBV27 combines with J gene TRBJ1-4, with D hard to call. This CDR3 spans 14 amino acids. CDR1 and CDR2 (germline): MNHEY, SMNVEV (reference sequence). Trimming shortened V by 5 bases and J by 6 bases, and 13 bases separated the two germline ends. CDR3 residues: CASSPGRTYEKLFF. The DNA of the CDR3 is TGTGCCAGCAGTCCCGGACGTACTTATGAAAAACTGTTTTTT.

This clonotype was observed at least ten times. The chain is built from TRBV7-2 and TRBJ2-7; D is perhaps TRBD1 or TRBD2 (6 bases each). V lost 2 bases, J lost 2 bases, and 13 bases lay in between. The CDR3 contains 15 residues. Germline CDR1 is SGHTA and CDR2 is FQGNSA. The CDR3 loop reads CASSLYRDLTYEQYF. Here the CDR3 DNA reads TGTGCCAGCAGCTTATACAGGGACTTGACCTACGAGCAGTACTTC. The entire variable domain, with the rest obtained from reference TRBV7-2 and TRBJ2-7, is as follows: GAGVSQSPSNKVTEKGKDVELRCDPISGHTALYWYRQSLGQGLEFLIYFQGNSAPDKSGLPSDRFSAERTGGSVSTLTIQRTQQEDSAVYLCASSLYRDLTYEQYFGPGTRLTVT.

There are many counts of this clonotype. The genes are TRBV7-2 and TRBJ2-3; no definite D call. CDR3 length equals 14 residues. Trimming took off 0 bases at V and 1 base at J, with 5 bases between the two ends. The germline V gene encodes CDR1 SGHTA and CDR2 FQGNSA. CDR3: CASSLAFRTDTQYF. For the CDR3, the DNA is TGTGCCAGCAGCTTAGCTTTCCGCACAGATACGCAGTATTTT.

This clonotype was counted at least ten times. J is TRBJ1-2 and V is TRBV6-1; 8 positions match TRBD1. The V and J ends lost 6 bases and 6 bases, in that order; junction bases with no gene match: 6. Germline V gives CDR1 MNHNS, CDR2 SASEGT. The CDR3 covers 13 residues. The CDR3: CASRPTGVNGYTF. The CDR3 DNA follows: TGTGCCAGCAGACCGACAGGGGTGAATGGCTACACCTTC.

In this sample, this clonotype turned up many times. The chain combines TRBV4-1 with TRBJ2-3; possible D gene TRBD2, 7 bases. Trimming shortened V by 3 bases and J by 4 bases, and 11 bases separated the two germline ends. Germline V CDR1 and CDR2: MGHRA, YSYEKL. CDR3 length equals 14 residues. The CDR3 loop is CASSQIGGPDTQYF. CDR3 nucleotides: TGCGCCAGCAGCCAGATCGGGGGGCCAGATACGCAGTATTTT.

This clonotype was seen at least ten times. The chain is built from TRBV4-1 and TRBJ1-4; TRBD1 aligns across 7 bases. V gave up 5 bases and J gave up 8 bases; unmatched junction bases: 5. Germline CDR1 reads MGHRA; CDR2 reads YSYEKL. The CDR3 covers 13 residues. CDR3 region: CASSDGQVEKLFF. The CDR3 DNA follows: TGCGCCAGCAGCGATGGACAGGTCGAAAAACTGTTTTTT.

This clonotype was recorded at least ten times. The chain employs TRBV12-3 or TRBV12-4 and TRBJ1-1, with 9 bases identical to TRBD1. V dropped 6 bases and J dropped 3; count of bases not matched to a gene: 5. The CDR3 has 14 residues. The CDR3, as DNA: TGTGCCAGCAGATCGGGACAGGGATACACTGAAGCTTTCTTT. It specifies CASRSGQGYTEAFF.

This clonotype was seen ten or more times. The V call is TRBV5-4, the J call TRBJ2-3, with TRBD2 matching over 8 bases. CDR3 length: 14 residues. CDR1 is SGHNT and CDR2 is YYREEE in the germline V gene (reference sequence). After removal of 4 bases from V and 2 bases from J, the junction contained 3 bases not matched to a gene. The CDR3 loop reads CASSRGGYTDTQYF. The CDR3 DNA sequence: TGTGCCAGCAGCCGGGGGGGATACACAGATACGCAGTATTTT.

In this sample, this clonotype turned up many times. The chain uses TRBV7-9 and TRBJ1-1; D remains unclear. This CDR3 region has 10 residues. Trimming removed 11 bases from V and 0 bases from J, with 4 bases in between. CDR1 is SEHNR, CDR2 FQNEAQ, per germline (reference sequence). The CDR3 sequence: CASVNTEAFF. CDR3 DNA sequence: TGTGCCTCGGTGAACACTGAAGCTTTCTTT.

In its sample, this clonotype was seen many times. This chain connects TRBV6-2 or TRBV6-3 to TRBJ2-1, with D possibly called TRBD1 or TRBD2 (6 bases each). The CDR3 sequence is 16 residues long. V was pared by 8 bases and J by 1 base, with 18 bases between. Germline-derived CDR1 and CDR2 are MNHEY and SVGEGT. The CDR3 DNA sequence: TGTGCCAGCGGCTCGGGGGCCCCCGCGTCCTACAATGAGCAGTTCTTC. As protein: CASGSGAPASYNEQFF.

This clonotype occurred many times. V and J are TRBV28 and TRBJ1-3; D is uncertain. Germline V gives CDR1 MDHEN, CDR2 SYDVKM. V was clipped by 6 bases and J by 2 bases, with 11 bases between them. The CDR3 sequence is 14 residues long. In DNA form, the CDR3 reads TGTGCCAGCAGCCTAGGGCAAACTGGAAACACCATATATTTT. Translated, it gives CASSLGQTGNTIYF.

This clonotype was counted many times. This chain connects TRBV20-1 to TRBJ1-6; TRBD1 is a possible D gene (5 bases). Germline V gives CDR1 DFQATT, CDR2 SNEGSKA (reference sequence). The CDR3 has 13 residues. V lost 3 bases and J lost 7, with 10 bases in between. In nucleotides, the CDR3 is TGCAGTGCTAGTAAGACAGCAAATTCACCCCTCCACTTT. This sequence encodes CSASKTANSPLHF.

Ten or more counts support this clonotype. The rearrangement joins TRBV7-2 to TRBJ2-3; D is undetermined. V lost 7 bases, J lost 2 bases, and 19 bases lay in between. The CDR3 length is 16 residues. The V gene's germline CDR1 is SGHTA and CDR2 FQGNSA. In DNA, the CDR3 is TGTGCCAGCACCATATCCCCTCGGCTGAACACAGATACGCAGTATTTT. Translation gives CASTISPRLNTDTQYF.

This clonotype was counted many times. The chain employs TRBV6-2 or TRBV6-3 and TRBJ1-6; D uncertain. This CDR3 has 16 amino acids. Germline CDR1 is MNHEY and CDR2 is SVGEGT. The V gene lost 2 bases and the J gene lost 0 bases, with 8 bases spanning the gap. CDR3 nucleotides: TGTGCCAGCAGTTACCCGCAAAGCTCCTATAATTCACCCCTCCACTTT. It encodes CASSYPQSSYNSPLHF.

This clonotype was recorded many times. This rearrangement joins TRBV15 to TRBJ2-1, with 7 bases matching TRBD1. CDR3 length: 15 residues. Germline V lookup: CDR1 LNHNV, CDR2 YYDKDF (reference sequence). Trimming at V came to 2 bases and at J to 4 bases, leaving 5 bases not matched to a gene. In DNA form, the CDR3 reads TGTGCCACCAGCAGACTGGACAGGAGATACAATGAGCAGTTCTTC. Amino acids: CATSRLDRRYNEQFF. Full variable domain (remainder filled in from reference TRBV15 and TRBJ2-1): DAMVIQNPRYQVTQFGKPVTLSCSQTLNHNVMYWYQQKSSQAPKLLFHYYDKDFNNEADTPDNFQSRRPNTSFCFLDIRSPGLGDTAMYLCATSRLDRRYNEQFFGPGTRLTVL.

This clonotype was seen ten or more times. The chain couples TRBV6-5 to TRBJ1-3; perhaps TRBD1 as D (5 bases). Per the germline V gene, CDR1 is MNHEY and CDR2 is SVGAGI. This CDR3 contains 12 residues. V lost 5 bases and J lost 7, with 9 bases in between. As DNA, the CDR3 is TGTGCCAGCAGTAGGGACGGTAACACCATATATTTT. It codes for CASSRDGNTIYF.

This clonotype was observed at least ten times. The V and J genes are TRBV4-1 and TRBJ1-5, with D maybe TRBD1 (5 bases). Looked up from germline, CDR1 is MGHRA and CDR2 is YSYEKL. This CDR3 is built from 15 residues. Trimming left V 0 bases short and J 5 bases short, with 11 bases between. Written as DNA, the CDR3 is TGCGCCAGCAGCCAAGATCCAGGGTTGGATCAGCCCCAGCATTTT. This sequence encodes CASSQDPGLDQPQHF.

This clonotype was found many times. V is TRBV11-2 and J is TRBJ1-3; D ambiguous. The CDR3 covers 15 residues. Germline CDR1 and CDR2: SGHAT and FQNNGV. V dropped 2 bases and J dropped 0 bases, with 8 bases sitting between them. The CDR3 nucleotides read TGTGCCAGCAGCTTAAGTCCTCTCTCTGGAAACACCATATATTTT. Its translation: CASSLSPLSGNTIYF.

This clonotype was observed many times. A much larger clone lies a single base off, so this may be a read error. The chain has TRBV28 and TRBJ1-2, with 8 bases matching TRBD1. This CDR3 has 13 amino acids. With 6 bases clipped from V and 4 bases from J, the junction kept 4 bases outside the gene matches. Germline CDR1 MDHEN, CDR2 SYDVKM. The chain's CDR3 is CASSSGQVYGYTF. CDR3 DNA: TGTGCCAGCAGCTCGGGACAGGTCTATGGCTACACCTTC.

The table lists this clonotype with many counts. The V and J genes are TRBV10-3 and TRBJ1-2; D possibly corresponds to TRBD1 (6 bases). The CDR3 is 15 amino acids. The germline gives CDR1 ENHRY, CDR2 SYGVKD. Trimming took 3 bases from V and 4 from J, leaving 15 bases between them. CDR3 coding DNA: TGTGCCATCAGTGAAAGGGCAGGGGATCTCTATGGCTACACCTTC. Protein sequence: CAISERAGDLYGYTF.

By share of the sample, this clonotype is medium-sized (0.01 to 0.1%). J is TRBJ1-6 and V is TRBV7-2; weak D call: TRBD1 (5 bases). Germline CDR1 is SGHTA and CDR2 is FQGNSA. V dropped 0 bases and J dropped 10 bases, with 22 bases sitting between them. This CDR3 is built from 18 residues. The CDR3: CASSLAWQGGERWSPLHF. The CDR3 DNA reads TGTGCCAGCAGCTTAGCGTGGCAGGGCGGGGAAAGGTGGTCACCCCTCCACTTT.

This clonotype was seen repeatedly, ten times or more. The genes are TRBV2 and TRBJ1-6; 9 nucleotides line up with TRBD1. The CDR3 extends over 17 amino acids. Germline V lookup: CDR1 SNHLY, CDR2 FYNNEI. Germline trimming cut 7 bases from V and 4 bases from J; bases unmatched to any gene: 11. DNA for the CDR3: TGTGCCAGCAAGAGCGGACAGGGGTCTTATTATAATTCACCCCTCCACTTT. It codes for CASKSGQGSYYNSPLHF.

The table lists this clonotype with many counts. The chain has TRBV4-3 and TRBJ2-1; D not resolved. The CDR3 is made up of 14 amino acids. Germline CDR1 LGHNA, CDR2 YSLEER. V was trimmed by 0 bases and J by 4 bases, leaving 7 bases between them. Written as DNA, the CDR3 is TGCGCCAGCAGCCAAGACCTTGAGTACAATGAGCAGTTCTTC. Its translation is CASSQDLEYNEQFF.

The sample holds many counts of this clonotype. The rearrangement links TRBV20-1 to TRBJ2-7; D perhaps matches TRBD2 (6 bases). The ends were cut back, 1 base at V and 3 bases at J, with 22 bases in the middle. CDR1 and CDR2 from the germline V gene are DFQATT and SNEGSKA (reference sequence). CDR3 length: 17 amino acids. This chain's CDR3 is CSARGRPGTERDYEQYF. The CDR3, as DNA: TGCAGTGCTAGAGGAAGGCCCGGGACTGAACGTGACTACGAGCAGTACTTC.

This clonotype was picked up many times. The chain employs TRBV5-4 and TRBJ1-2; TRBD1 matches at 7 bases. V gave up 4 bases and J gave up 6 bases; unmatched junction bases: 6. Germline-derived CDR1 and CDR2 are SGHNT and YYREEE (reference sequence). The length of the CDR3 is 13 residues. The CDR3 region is CASSHGTENGYTF. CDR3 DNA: TGTGCCAGCAGCCACGGGACAGAGAATGGCTACACCTTC.

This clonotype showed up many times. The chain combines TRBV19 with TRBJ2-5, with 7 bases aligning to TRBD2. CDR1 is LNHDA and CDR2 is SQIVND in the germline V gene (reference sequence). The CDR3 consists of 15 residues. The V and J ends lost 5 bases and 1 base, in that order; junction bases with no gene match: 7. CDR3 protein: CASSPSAGIQETQYF. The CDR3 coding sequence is TGTGCCAGTAGTCCATCAGCGGGGATCCAAGAGACCCAGTACTTC.

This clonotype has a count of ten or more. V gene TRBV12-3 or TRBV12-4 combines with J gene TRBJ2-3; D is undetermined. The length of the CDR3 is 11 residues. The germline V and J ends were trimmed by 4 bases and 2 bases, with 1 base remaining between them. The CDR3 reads CASSSTDTQYF. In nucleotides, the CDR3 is TGTGCCAGCAGTTCCACAGATACGCAGTATTTT.

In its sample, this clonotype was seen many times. The CDR3 sequence: CASSYTVVTEAFF. The CDR3 DNA sequence: TGTGCCAGCAGTTACACCGTAGTCACTGAAGCTTTCTTT. This sequence joins TRBV6-2 or TRBV6-3 and TRBJ1-1; the D is unclear. The germline V and J ends were trimmed by 2 bases and 4 bases, with 8 bases remaining between them. This CDR3 has 13 residues. The germline V gene encodes CDR1 MNHEY and CDR2 SVGEGT.

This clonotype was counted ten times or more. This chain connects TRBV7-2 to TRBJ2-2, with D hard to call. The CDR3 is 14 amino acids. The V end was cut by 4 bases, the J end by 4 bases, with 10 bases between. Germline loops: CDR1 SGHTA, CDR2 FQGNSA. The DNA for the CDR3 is TGTGCCAGCAGCTCAAAGAGCTTCACCGGGGAGCTGTTTTTT. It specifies CASSSKSFTGELFF.

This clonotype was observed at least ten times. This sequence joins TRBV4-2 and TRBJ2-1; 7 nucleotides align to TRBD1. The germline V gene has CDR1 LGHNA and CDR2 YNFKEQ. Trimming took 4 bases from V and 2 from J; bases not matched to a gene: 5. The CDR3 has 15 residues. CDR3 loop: CASSRRQGAYNEQFF. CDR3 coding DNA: TGTGCCAGCAGCCGAAGGCAGGGGGCCTACAATGAGCAGTTCTTC.

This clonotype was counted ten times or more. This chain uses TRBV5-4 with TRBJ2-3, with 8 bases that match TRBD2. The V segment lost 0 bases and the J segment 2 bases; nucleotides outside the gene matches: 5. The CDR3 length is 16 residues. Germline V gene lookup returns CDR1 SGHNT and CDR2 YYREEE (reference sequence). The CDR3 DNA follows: TGTGCCAGCAGCTTGGGCAGCGGGGGTAACACAGATACGCAGTATTTT. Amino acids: CASSLGSGGNTDTQYF.